This T cell receptor (beta chain) appears in the sequencing data of a study of blood T cell repertoires in COVID-19. The CDR3 spans 15 residues. The germline CDR1 and CDR2 sequences are SGHDN and FVKESK. V was clipped by 1 base and J by 1 base, with 10 bases between them. Data came from immunoSEQ multiplex PCR; TCRdb stores just in-frame clones and leaves some out. The table lists about 120,000 clones, approximately 90% of them singletons. The origin of this receptor is a man between 65 and 80 years old with active or convalescent COVID-19. The gene calls are TRBV14 and TRBJ2-5, with TRBD2 as a possible D gene (6 bases). The source material was peripheral blood. In nucleotides, the CDR3 is TGTGCCAGCAGCCAAGGTGGACTATTCCAAGAGACCCAGTACTTC. Amino acids: CASSQGGLFQETQYF.